The 28 T cell receptor beta chains reported below all come from one sample, sequenced in a study of shared clonotypes between healthy human individuals. Using immunoSEQ multiplex PCR, the repertoire was profiled, and TCRdb retains in-frame clones only, with some absent. Of approximately 500,000 clones listed, roughly 95% are singletons. Material for sequencing was naive CD4+ T cells sorted from blood. Stated subset: CD45RA+ positively selected. Every receptor here comes from a woman aged 25 to 39 in good health.

The chain is built from TRBV30 and TRBJ2-5, with a possible D match to TRBD2 (5 bases). The closer fit of TRBJ2-7 to the DNA end suggests the J call may be wrong. This CDR3 is 13 amino acids long. Germline CDR1 and CDR2: GTSNPN and SVGIG (reference sequence). The DNA for the CDR3 is TGTGCCTGGACTACCGACGAGGGCTCCGAGCAGTACTTC. Translated, it gives CAWTTDEGSEQYF.

The chain links TRBV10-3 to TRBJ2-1, with TRBD1 identical over 10 bases. Per germline, CDR1 ENHRY and CDR2 SYGVKD. The CDR3 totals 15 residues. V was clipped by 1 base and J by 5 bases; unmatched bases: 2. CDR3 DNA sequence: TGTGCCATCAGTGAGTTTGGGACAGGGGACAATGAGCAGTTCTTC. This translates into CAISEFGTGDNEQFF.

In its sample, this clone was seen a few times. The chain couples TRBV7-9 to TRBJ1-4; perhaps TRBD1 as D (5 bases). The CDR3 loop spans 14 amino acids. With 2 bases removed from V and 6 bases from J, the gap between germline ends came to 10 bases. Germline lookup yields CDR1 SEHNR and CDR2 FQNEAQ (reference sequence). The CDR3 reads CASSLPPGDEKLFF. The CDR3, as DNA: TGTGCCAGCAGCTTACCGCCGGGGGATGAAAAACTGTTTTTT.

This chain joins TRBV19 and TRBJ1-4; TRBD1 matches 8 bases. V shed 8 bases, J shed 2 bases, and the junction held 7 bases outside the gene matches. CDR1 and CDR2 from the germline V gene are LNHDA and SQIVND (reference sequence). The CDR3 runs 15 residues. CDR3 region: CASRTQGATNEKLFF. The CDR3 DNA is TGTGCCAGTCGAACGCAGGGGGCTACTAATGAAAAACTGTTTTTT.

The chain recombines TRBV28 with TRBJ2-1; D not resolved. This CDR3 is 15 amino acids long. Per germline, CDR1 MDHEN and CDR2 SYDVKM. The V end was cut by 2 bases, the J end by 1 base, with 9 bases between. The CDR3 coding sequence is TGTGCCAGCAGTTTAGAGCCGGGTTCCTACAATGAGCAGTTCTTC. Protein product: CASSLEPGSYNEQFF.

The count of this clone is one. The V gene is TRBV5-1, the J gene TRBJ1-1; 9 bases are a match to TRBD1. The CDR3 covers 16 residues. Trimming took 3 bases from V and 7 from J; bases not matched to a gene: 13. Looked up from germline, CDR1 is SGHRS and CDR2 is YFSETQ. The CDR3 DNA reads as TGCGCCAGCAGCTCAACTCCGGGACAGGGTCAAGGTGAAGCTTTCTTT. It yields the protein CASSSTPGQGQGEAFF.

V usage is TRBV5-6 and J usage is TRBJ2-1; 7 nucleotides agree with TRBD1. Germline V gives CDR1 SGHDT, CDR2 YYEEEE. The CDR3 is 18 amino acids. Germline trimming cut 2 bases from V and 10 bases from J; bases unmatched to any gene: 21. For the CDR3, the DNA is TGTGCCAGCAGCTTTAGGCAGGGGGTGACCATCCCGTCGTCAGAGCAGTTCTTC. Its translation: CASSFRQGVTIPSSEQFF. The variable domain in full, completed from reference TRBV5-6 and TRBJ2-1, reads DAGVTQSPTHLIKTRGQQVTLRCSPKSGHDTVSWYQQALGQGPQFIFQYYEEEERQRGNFPDRFSGHQFPNYSSELNVNALLLGDSALYLCASSFRQGVTIPSSEQFFGPGTRLTVL.

Remarks on this clone: Other nucleotide sequences from this sample produce the same CDR3. V is TRBV18 and J is TRBJ2-5; D is uncertain. CDR3 size: 13 residues. The V end lost 3 bases, the J end lost 4 bases, and 9 bases lay between the germline ends. CDR1 KGHSH and CDR2 LQKENI come from the germline V gene. The DNA of the CDR3 is TGTGCCAGCTCACCCCCCGGCAGAGAGACCCAGTACTTC. Its translation is CASSPPGRETQYF. Combining the CDR3 with reference TRBV18 and TRBJ2-5 gives the whole variable domain NAGVMQNPRHLVRRRGQEARLRCSPMKGHSHVYWYRQLPEEGLKFMVYLQKENIIDESGMPKERFSAEFPKEGPSILRIQQVVRGDSAAYFCASSPPGRETQYFGPGTRLLVL.

The chain uses TRBV6-1 and TRBJ1-5; TRBD1 agrees at 10 bases. V lost 9 bases, J lost 5 bases, and 4 bases stayed unmatched. This CDR3 is 13 amino acids long. The germline CDR1 and CDR2 sequences are MNHNS and SASEGT. The CDR3 protein is CASLGTGDQPQHF. As DNA, the CDR3 is TGTGCCAGTTTAGGGACAGGGGATCAGCCCCAGCATTTT.

The genes are TRBV6-5 and TRBJ2-7, with 11 bases lining up with TRBD1. CDR3 length: 13 residues. The V segment lost 6 bases and the J segment 6 bases; nucleotides outside the gene matches: 4. Germline V gene lookup returns CDR1 MNHEY and CDR2 SVGAGI. CDR3 bases: TGTGCCAGCAGACGCGGGACAGGGGGCGAGCAGTACTTC. Its protein product is CASRRGTGGEQYF.

The rearrangement uses TRBV6-5 and TRBJ2-7; tentatively, D is TRBD1 (6 bases). The V gene lost 5 bases and the J gene lost 5 bases, with 19 bases spanning the gap. Germline V gene sequence: CDR1 MNHEY, CDR2 SVGAGI. The CDR3 extends over 15 amino acids. The CDR3 bases are TGTGCCAGCAGTCCCTCCCCAGGGGCCCGCCACGAGCAGTACTTC. This translates into CASSPSPGARHEQYF.

V usage is TRBV28 and J usage is TRBJ2-2; TRBD1 matches at 7 bases. This CDR3 region has 17 residues. The germline gives CDR1 MDHEN, CDR2 SYDVKM. V trimming: 3 bases; J trimming: 3 bases; junction bases outside the gene matches: 10. CDR3 loop: CASSFPRKTGDTGELFF. CDR3 sequence (DNA): TGTGCCAGCAGTTTCCCCCGAAAAACAGGGGACACCGGGGAGCTGTTTTTT.

The gene calls are TRBV7-9 and TRBJ1-1, with D perhaps matching TRBD1 (6 bases). Germline V gene lookup returns CDR1 SEHNR and CDR2 FQNEAQ (reference sequence). The CDR3 is made up of 14 amino acids. The germline V and J ends were trimmed by 4 bases and 2 bases, with 11 bases remaining between them. The CDR3 here is CASSSRTDNTEAFF. The DNA for the CDR3 is TGTGCCAGCAGCTCCCGGACAGATAACACTGAAGCTTTCTTT.

The J gene is TRBJ2-1, the V gene TRBV5-1; D perhaps matches TRBD2 (5 bases). The V gene lost 1 base and the J gene lost 3 bases, with 8 bases spanning the gap. The CDR3 loop spans 14 amino acids. Germline V lookup: CDR1 SGHRS, CDR2 YFSETQ. In DNA, the CDR3 is TGCGCCAGCAGCTTGAGCGGAGGCTACAATGAGCAGTTCTTC. This sequence encodes CASSLSGGYNEQFF.

J is TRBJ2-7 and V is TRBV6-6, with a possible D match to TRBD2 (7 bases). This CDR3 has 14 residues. Germline V CDR1 and CDR2: MNHNY, SVGAGI (reference sequence). V shed 6 bases and J shed 2 bases, with 14 bases lying between them. In DNA form, the CDR3 reads TGTGCCAGCAGGGGCGGGGGCCGTACCTACGAGCAGTACTTC. Its protein is CASRGGGRTYEQYF.

The chain links TRBV6-1 to TRBJ1-1, with D tentatively TRBD1 (5 bases). The germline V and J ends were trimmed by 9 bases and 0 bases, with 11 bases remaining between them. The CDR3 totals 13 residues. Germline V lookup: CDR1 MNHNS, CDR2 SASEGT. CDR3 amino acids: CASQTELNTEAFF. The DNA for the CDR3 is TGTGCCAGTCAGACAGAGCTGAACACTGAAGCTTTCTTT.

The chain has TRBV14 and TRBJ1-4; TRBD1 might be the D (6 bases). The CDR3 runs 16 residues. V was pared by 3 bases and J by 7 bases, with 18 bases between. Germline CDR1 reads SGHDN; CDR2 reads FVKESK. CDR3 DNA: TGTGCCAGCAGCCATATATCAGGGGATGGAGTTGAAAAACTGTTTTTT. It translates to CASSHISGDGVEKLFF.

The rearrangement uses TRBV27 and TRBJ1-5, with TRBD1 matching 9 bases. V shed 5 bases and J 5 bases; nucleotides not matched to a gene: 10. The V gene's germline CDR1 is MNHEY and CDR2 SMNVEV (reference sequence). The CDR3 covers 16 residues. CDR3 sequence reads: CASSPLGQGTHQPQHF. The DNA for the CDR3 is TGTGCCAGCAGTCCCCTTGGACAGGGGACTCATCAGCCCCAGCATTTT.

The chain couples TRBV6-5 to TRBJ2-5; no firm D call. The J call could be wrong; TRBJ2-7 is a better fit for the DNA end. The CDR3 spans 13 residues. Germline V gene sequence: CDR1 MNHEY, CDR2 SVGAGI. The CDR3 region has the DNA TGTGCCAGCAGTTACCTCATGGCGGACGAGCAGTACTTC. Translating gives CASSYLMADEQYF.

The chain combines TRBV15 with TRBJ2-3; D gene uncertain. The CDR3 extends over 22 amino acids. V was shortened by 0 bases and J by 5 bases, with 33 bases between the two germline ends. The germline V gene has CDR1 LNHNV and CDR2 YYDKDF (reference sequence). CDR3 loop: CATSRDRPRRTDVLTSQDTQYF. DNA of the CDR3: TGTGCCACCAGCAGAGATAGGCCCCGGAGAACCGACGTGTTAACTTCACAAGATACGCAGTATTTT.

This rearrangement joins TRBV5-1 to TRBJ2-1; 10 bases align to TRBD1. Germline values: CDR1 SGHRS, CDR2 YFSETQ. This CDR3 has 15 residues. V lost 5 bases to trimming and J lost 3 bases; unmatched junction nucleotides: 5. Written as DNA, the CDR3 is TGCGCCAGCAGTAGGGGGGACAGGGGCTACAATGAGCAGTTCTTC. Translating it yields CASSRGDRGYNEQFF.

The chain carries TRBV9 and TRBJ2-1; no firm D call. The CDR3 covers 13 residues. Looked up from germline, CDR1 is SGDLS and CDR2 is YYNGEE. Trimming shortened V by 0 bases and J by 7 bases, and 8 bases separated the two germline ends. Written as DNA, the CDR3 is TGTGCCAGCAGCGTAGGGGGTATGAATGAGCAGTTCTTC. Translated, it gives CASSVGGMNEQFF.

V is TRBV5-1 and J is TRBJ2-1, with no clear D. Germline CDR1 SGHRS, CDR2 YFSETQ. The CDR3 has 16 amino acids. Trimming left V 3 bases short and J 7 bases short, with 20 bases between. In nucleotides, the CDR3 is TGCGCCAGCAGCTCCGGACCCTCTGTATCCTTTAATGAGCAGTTCTTC. Its translation: CASSSGPSVSFNEQFF.

The CDR3 reads CASSPRDRAAEPYEQYF. DNA for the CDR3: TGTGCCAGCTCACCACGGGACCGGGCCGCGGAGCCCTACGAGCAGTACTTC. The rearrangement uses TRBV18 and TRBJ2-7; D may match TRBD1 or TRBD2 (5 bases each). V gave up 1 base and J gave up 2 bases, with 18 bases separating them. The germline V gene encodes CDR1 KGHSH and CDR2 LQKENI. The CDR3 covers 17 residues.

CDR3 bases: TGTGCCAGCAGCGTTTCGTCGGGAGGGGTCACAGATACGCAGTATTTT. Protein product: CASSVSSGGVTDTQYF. The chain joins TRBV9 to TRBJ2-3, with 8 bases that match TRBD2. Germline V gives CDR1 SGDLS, CDR2 YYNGEE. Trimming removed 2 bases from V and 2 bases from J; junction bases left unmatched: 7. The CDR3 runs to 16 residues.

V gene TRBV28 combines with J gene TRBJ1-4; TRBD1 is a possible D gene (5 bases). The CDR3 extends over 13 amino acids. The germline V and J ends were trimmed by 2 bases and 12 bases, with 13 bases remaining between them. Per the germline V gene, CDR1 is MDHEN and CDR2 is SYDVKM. The CDR3 is CASSLGREGELFF. The CDR3 region has the DNA TGTGCCAGCAGTTTAGGCAGGGAAGGTGAACTGTTTTTT.

Regarding this clone: Because the CDR3 is missing its conserved closing phenylalanine or tryptophan, this is likely a read error. The DNA is omitted, as the CDR3 cannot be located on it reliably, and the CDR3 follows TCRdb's listing. The J gene is TRBJ1-2, the V gene TRBV13; the table's D call of TRBD1 was not tested on the DNA. The CDR3 extends over 9 residues, inclusive of both ends. In germline, CDR1 is PRHDT, CDR2 FYEKMQ (reference sequence). CDR3 sequence reads: CASSLGAPS.

This clone was detected only a few times. The chain is built from TRBV10-3 and TRBJ1-5; D is uncertain. The germline gives CDR1 ENHRY, CDR2 SYGVKD. CDR3 size: 13 residues. Trimming shortened V by 4 bases and J by 0 bases, and 4 bases separated the two germline ends. CDR3 in amino acids: CAISGFSNQPQHF. Here the CDR3 DNA reads TGTGCCATCAGTGGCTTTAGCAATCAGCCCCAGCATTTT.